These 8 T cell receptor beta chains were all obtained from the same sample, sequenced in a study of blood T cell repertoires in COVID-19. Sequenced by immunoSEQ multiplex PCR; TCRdb stores in-frame clones only, minus some. The repertoire holds roughly 260,000 clones, with around four fifths as singletons. What was sequenced was PBMCs or T cells enriched from blood (not recorded which). These receptors all come from a woman aged 40 to 50 who had been exposed to COVID-19.

The chain carries TRBV20-1 and TRBJ2-1, with D possibly being TRBD1 (6 bases). Germline-derived CDR1 and CDR2 are DFQATT and SNEGSKA (reference sequence). The CDR3 runs 11 residues. Trimming stripped 6 bases from V and 9 bases from J, with 12 bases between. The CDR3 bases are TGCAGTGCCCGGACAGACGGTGAGCAGTTCTTC. It is translated as CSARTDGEQFF.

The chain carries TRBV5-4 and TRBJ2-7, with 11 bases that match TRBD1. This CDR3 region has 18 residues. Trimming at V came to 2 bases and at J to 5 bases, leaving 15 bases not matched to a gene. Germline CDR1 is SGHNT and CDR2 is YYREEE (reference sequence). The CDR3: CASSFAGQGAPRGHEQYF. In DNA form, the CDR3 reads TGTGCCAGCAGCTTTGCCGGACAGGGGGCACCTAGGGGACACGAGCAGTACTTC.

This clone was counted between two and nine times. The chain couples TRBV5-1 to TRBJ1-1; 8 bases agree with TRBD1. Germline V gene lookup returns CDR1 SGHRS and CDR2 YFSETQ. The CDR3 spans 15 residues. V lost 4 bases to trimming and J lost 1 base; unmatched junction nucleotides: 6. This CDR3 is CASSPLTGENTEAFF. CDR3 nucleotide sequence: TGCGCCAGCAGCCCGTTGACAGGGGAGAACACTGAAGCTTTCTTT. The full variable domain, its missing parts supplied by reference TRBV5-1 and TRBJ1-1, is KAGVTQTPRYLIKTRGQQVTLSCSPISGHRSVSWYQQTPGQGLQFLFEYFSETQRNKGNFPGRFSGRQFSNSRSEMNVSTLELGDSALYLCASSPLTGENTEAFFGQGTRLTVV.

The rearrangement uses TRBV27 and TRBJ1-2, with D possibly TRBD1 on 6 matching bases. The CDR3 is made up of 12 amino acids. Trimming stripped 4 bases from V and 3 bases from J, with 6 bases between. From germline, CDR1 is MNHEY and CDR2 SMNVEV (reference sequence). DNA for the CDR3: TGTGCCAGCAGTTCAGGGGACTATGGCTACACCTTC. Encoded protein: CASSSGDYGYTF.

The rearrangement joins TRBV6-5 to TRBJ1-5, with unresolved D. V lost 8 bases, J lost 8 bases, and 22 bases lay in between. The CDR3 has 15 amino acids. The germline gives CDR1 MNHEY, CDR2 SVGAGI. The CDR3 loop is CASYPSAGGLKPQHF. The DNA of the CDR3 is TGTGCCAGCTACCCAAGCGCCGGAGGGCTGAAGCCCCAGCATTTT.

The gene calls are TRBV6-4 and TRBJ2-1, with a tentative D call TRBD2 (6 bases). V was trimmed by 7 bases and J by 7 bases, leaving 20 bases between them. The CDR3 totals 15 residues. The germline gives CDR1 MRHNA, CDR2 SNTAGT. DNA of the CDR3: TGTGCCAGCACCCTCAACGGGGGTCATGGGAATGAGCAGTTCTTC. Residues: CASTLNGGHGNEQFF.

V is TRBV6-5 and J is TRBJ1-1; TRBD1 matches at 7 bases. Germline loops: CDR1 MNHEY, CDR2 SVGAGI. With V trimmed by 2 bases and J by 7 bases, 10 bases remained unmatched. The CDR3 has 15 amino acids. The CDR3 sequence is CASSYRTGEALEAFF. In DNA, the CDR3 is TGTGCCAGCAGTTACCGAACAGGGGAGGCCCTTGAAGCTTTCTTT.

J is TRBJ1-4 and V is TRBV28; 7 positions agree with TRBD1. The CDR3 extends over 14 amino acids. Germline CDR1 MDHEN, CDR2 SYDVKM. Unmatched junction bases numbered 5, after V lost 6 bases and J lost 4 bases. CDR3 in amino acids: CASSPGQRNEKLFF. DNA of the CDR3: TGTGCCAGCAGCCCGGGACAGCGTAATGAAAAACTGTTTTTT.